This T cell receptor (beta chain) came from a study of neurological immune-mediated disorders. One entry per CDR3 protein, called by TCRdb with MiXCR from the 5' RACE reads. The profile shows around 49,000 distinct CDR3 sequences, under 15% of them singletons. The CDR3 sequence is 14 residues long. Trimming shortened V by 0 bases and J by 5 bases, and 10 bases separated the two germline ends. Germline CDR1 LGHNA, CDR2 YSLEER. This clonotype was detected ten times or more. Time point meaning: longitudinal time-point 2. Libraries used 2 million unsorted PBMCs kept frozen in RNAlater. The gene calls are TRBV4-3 and TRBJ1-2; D is ambiguous. The sequence came from a male donor with HTLV-1-associated myelopathy (HAM/TSP). Source material: PBMCs. The CDR3 sequence is CASSQEEGSYGYTF. The CDR3 DNA sequence: TGCGCCAGCAGCCAAGAAGAAGGGAGTTATGGCTACACCTTC.